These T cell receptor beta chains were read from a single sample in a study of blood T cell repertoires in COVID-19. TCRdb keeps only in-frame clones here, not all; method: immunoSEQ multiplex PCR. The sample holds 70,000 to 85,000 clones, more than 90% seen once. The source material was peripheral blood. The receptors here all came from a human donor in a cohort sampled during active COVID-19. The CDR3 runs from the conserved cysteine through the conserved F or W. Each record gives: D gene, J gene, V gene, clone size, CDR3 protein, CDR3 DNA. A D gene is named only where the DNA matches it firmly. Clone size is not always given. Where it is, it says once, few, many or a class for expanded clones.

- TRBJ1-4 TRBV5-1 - CASSLDLLSSEKLFF TGCGCCAGCAGCTTGGATCTCCTCTCGTCGGAAAAACTGTTTTTT
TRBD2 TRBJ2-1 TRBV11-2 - CASSLGAGGYNEQFF TGTGCCAGCAGCTTGGGAGCGGGAGGGTACAATGAGCAGTTCTTC
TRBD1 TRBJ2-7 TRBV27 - CASIGTGGTYEQYF TGTGCCAGCATCGGGACAGGGGGCACCTACGAGCAGTACTTC
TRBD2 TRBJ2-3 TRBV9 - CASSVEGRGRETDTQYF TGTGCCAGCAGCGTAGAGGGGAGGGGCAGGGAAACAGATACGCAGTATTTT
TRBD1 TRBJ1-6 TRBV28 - CASSLSTGGFSPLHF TGTGCCAGCAGTTTATCGACAGGGGGCTTTTCACCCCTCCACTTT
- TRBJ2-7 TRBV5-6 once CASSTAGARPYEQYF TGTGCCAGCAGTACCGCAGGCGCGCGACCCTACGAGCAGTACTTC
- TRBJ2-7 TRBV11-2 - CASSLLGARIIHDEQYF TGTGCCAGCAGCTTATTGGGGGCCCGGATCATACACGACGAGCAGTACTTC
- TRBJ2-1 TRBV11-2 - CASSLESSRNEQFF TGTGCCAGCAGCTTAGAGTCTAGCAGGAATGAGCAGTTCTTC
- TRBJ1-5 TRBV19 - CASSAGASRDQPQHF TGTGCCAGTAGTGCCGGCGCCTCCCGGGATCAGCCCCAGCATTTT
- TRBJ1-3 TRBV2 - CASSVDSGPGNTIYF TGTGCCAGCAGTGTGGACAGCGGCCCTGGAAACACCATATATTTT
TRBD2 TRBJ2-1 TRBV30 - CAWSITSGSVNEQFF TGTGCCTGGAGTATAACTAGCGGGAGTGTTAATGAGCAGTTCTTC
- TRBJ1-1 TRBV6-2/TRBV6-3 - CASSYGHTEAFF TGTGCCAGCAGTTACGGCCACACTGAAGCTTTCTTT
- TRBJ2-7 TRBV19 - CASSFRGGRDSYEQYF TGTGCCAGTAGCTTCCGAGGGGGACGGGACTCCTACGAGCAGTACTTC
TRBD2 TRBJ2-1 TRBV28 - CASTPGLAGFNEQFF TGTGCCAGCACCCCCGGACTAGCGGGATTCAATGAGCAGTTCTTC
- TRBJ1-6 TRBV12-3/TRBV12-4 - CASSPNDSPLHF TGTGCCAGCAGCCCTAATGATTCACCCCTCCACTTT
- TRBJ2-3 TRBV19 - CASSSRGSGYTDTQYF TGTGCCAGTAGTTCCCGTGGTAGCGGATACACAGATACGCAGTATTTT
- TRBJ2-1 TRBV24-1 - CATSDFRSQFF TGTGCCACCAGTGATTTCAGGTCCCAGTTCTTC
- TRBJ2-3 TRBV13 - CASSLGGRTDTQYF TGTGCCAGCAGCTTAGGAGGGAGAACAGATACGCAGTATTTT
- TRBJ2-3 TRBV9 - CASSVEQGGSTDTQYF TGTGCCAGCAGCGTAGAACAGGGCGGCAGCACAGATACGCAGTATTTT
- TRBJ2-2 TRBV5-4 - CASSLGQSRSTGELFF TGTGCCAGCAGCTTAGGACAGTCTCGAAGCACCGGGGAGCTGTTTTTT
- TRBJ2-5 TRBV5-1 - CASSTMPGHKETQYF TGCGCCAGCAGCACAATGCCGGGACACAAAGAGACCCAGTACTTC
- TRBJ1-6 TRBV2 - CASSEATGPYSPLHF TGTGCCAGCAGTGAAGCTACAGGGCCTTATTCACCCCTCCACTTT
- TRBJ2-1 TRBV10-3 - CAIRGEGNNEQFF TGTGCCATCAGAGGGGAAGGGAACAATGAGCAGTTCTTC
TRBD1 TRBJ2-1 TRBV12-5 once CASGVGQASYNEQFF TGTGCTAGTGGTGTGGGACAGGCCTCCTACAATGAGCAGTTCTTC
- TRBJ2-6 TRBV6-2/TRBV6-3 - CASSYPGNSGANVLTF TGTGCCAGCAGTTACCCAGGAAACTCTGGGGCCAACGTCCTGACTTTC
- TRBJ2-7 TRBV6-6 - CASSYSSSYEQYF TGTGCCAGCAGTTACTCCAGCTCCTACGAGCAGTACTTC
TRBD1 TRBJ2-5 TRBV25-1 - CASSLTGVETQYF TGTGCCAGCAGTTTGACAGGGGTAGAGACCCAGTACTTC
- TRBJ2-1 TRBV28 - CATFSAGRIYNEQFF TGTGCCACCTTCTCTGCGGGCCGCATCTACAATGAGCAGTTCTTC
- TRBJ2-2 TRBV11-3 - CASSYGHPGELFF TGTGCCAGCAGCTACGGTCATCCCGGGGAGCTGTTTTTT
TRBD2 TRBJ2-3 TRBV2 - CASSTSTSGYTDTQYF TGTGCCAGCAGTACCTCGACTAGCGGGTACACAGATACGCAGTATTTT
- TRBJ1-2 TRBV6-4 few CASLARVNYGYTF TGTGCCAGCCTTGCCCGCGTTAACTATGGCTACACCTTC
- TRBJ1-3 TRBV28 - CASSPAGTSGNTIYF TGTGCCAGCAGCCCTGCAGGAACCTCTGGAAACACCATATATTTT
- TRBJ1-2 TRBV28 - CASSYGQGNGYTF TGTGCCAGCAGTTACGGCCAGGGGAATGGCTACACCTTC
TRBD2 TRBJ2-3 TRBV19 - CASSPGTSATDTQYF TGTGCCAGTAGTCCCGGGACTAGCGCCACAGATACGCAGTATTTT
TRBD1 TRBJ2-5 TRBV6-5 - CASSRTGGRETQYF TGTGCCAGCAGCCGGACAGGGGGGAGAGAGACCCAGTACTTC
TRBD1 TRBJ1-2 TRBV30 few CAWSLTGDGGYTF TGTGCCTGGAGTTTGACAGGGGACGGAGGCTACACCTTC
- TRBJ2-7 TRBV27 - CASSYDSTYEQYF TGTGCCAGCAGTTATGACAGTACCTACGAGCAGTACTTC
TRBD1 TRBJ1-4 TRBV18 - CASSPSQGDEKLFF TGTGCCAGCTCACCCTCACAGGGGGATGAAAAACTGTTTTTT
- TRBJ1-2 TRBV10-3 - CATRQTLDGYTF TGTGCCACCCGACAGACCCTGGATGGCTACACCTTC
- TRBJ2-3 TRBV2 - CASLLDTSTDTQYF TGTGCCAGCCTCCTAGATACTAGCACAGATACGCAGTATTTT
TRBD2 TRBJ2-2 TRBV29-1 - CRAGGAGDTGELFF TGCCGCGCGGGGGGGGCGGGCGACACCGGGGAGCTGTTTTTT